Shown below are 23 T cell receptor beta chains from a single sample sequenced in a study of blood T cell repertoires in COVID-19. The repertoire was sequenced with immunoSEQ multiplex PCR; TCRdb's copy has only in-frame clones and lacks some. Here the sample spans approximately 300,000 clones, 65% to 90% being singletons. The specimen was PBMCs or T cells enriched from blood (not recorded which). Source of these receptors: a woman younger than 35 who had recovered from COVID-19.

In DNA form, the CDR3 reads TGTGCCAGCGGAGGGTTGAGCTCCTACAATGAGCAGTTCTTC. Translation: CASGGLSSYNEQFF. The genes are TRBV9 and TRBJ2-1; a possible D gene is TRBD2 (6 bases). The V end lost 7 bases, the J end lost 0 bases, and 11 bases lay between the germline ends. The CDR3 runs 14 residues. Germline CDR1 is SGDLS and CDR2 is YYNGEE. Variable domain in full (rest from reference TRBV9 and TRBJ2-1): DSGVTQTPKHLITATGQRVTLRCSPRSGDLSVYWYQQSLDQGLQFLIQYYNGEERAKGNILERFSAQQFPDLHSELNLSSLELGDSALYFCASGGLSSYNEQFFGPGTRLTVL.

The gene calls are TRBV28 and TRBJ2-6, with 8 positions matching TRBD1. The CDR3 is made up of 18 amino acids. Germline V gives CDR1 MDHEN, CDR2 SYDVKM. The V segment lost 4 bases and the J segment 0 bases; nucleotides outside the gene matches: 8. The CDR3 spells CASSSYQGAGSGANVLTF. CDR3 coding DNA: TGTGCCAGCAGTTCCTACCAGGGGGCGGGCTCTGGGGCCAACGTCCTGACTTTC.

V is TRBV19 and J is TRBJ1-1; D is ambiguous. CDR1 is LNHDA and CDR2 is SQIVND in the germline V gene (reference sequence). V shed 0 bases and J shed 1 base, with 12 bases lying between them. CDR3 length: 16 residues. CDR3 DNA sequence: TGTGCCAGTAGTATAGATTGGGCACCTCAGAACACTGAAGCTTTCTTT. Protein product: CASSIDWAPQNTEAFF.

V and J are TRBV2 and TRBJ1-4; 9 bases align to TRBD1. CDR3 length equals 13 residues. Germline-derived CDR1 and CDR2 are SNHLY and FYNNEI. V shed 3 bases and J 8 bases; nucleotides not matched to a gene: 1. CDR3 amino acids: CASSEGQGEKLFF. The CDR3 DNA reads TGTGCCAGCAGTGAGGGACAGGGCGAAAAACTGTTTTTT.

This CDR3 is CASSPIQGTYGYTF. CDR3 in DNA: TGTGCCAGCTCACCAATACAGGGAACGTATGGCTACACCTTC. This chain uses TRBV18 with TRBJ1-2; D may be TRBD1 (6 bases). Germline V gene lookup returns CDR1 KGHSH and CDR2 LQKENI. The CDR3 has 14 residues. Trimming left V 2 bases short and J 5 bases short, with 12 bases between.

The chain carries TRBV2 and TRBJ1-1, with D possibly TRBD1 on 5 matching bases. Germline values: CDR1 SNHLY, CDR2 FYNNEI. Trimming pared 7 bases from V and 5 bases from J, leaving 14 bases between. The CDR3 length is 13 residues. The CDR3 region is CASTTGRGTEAFF. CDR3 DNA sequence: TGTGCCAGCACCACTGGCCGGGGGACTGAAGCTTTCTTT.

V and J are TRBV10-2 and TRBJ2-3, with TRBD1 matching 8 bases. Germline V lookup: CDR1 WSHSY, CDR2 SAAADI. V trimming: 7 bases; J trimming: 3 bases; junction bases outside the gene matches: 9. The CDR3 is 15 residues long. DNA for the CDR3: TGCGCCAGCACTAAGACAGGGGTACGAACAGATACGCAGTATTTT. Amino acid sequence: CASTKTGVRTDTQYF.

The V and J genes are TRBV3-1 (or the pseudogene TRBV3-2) and TRBJ1-1; D gene unclear. The germline CDR1 and CDR2 sequences are LGHDT and YNNKEL (reference sequence). CDR3 length: 13 residues. Trimming left V 2 bases short and J 9 bases short, with 13 bases between. The CDR3 reads CASSQTSLQKAFF. The CDR3 DNA reads as TGTGCCAGCAGCCAAACGTCGCTGCAGAAAGCTTTCTTT.

The gene calls are TRBV23-1 and TRBJ2-7, with 8 bases lining up with TRBD1. TRBV23-1 carries the ORF label, with uncertain function. J was trimmed by 6 bases and V by 2 bases; bases with no gene match: 12. The CDR3 extends over 16 amino acids. CDR3 loop: CASSQTLRTGPCEQYF. CDR3 DNA: TGCGCCAGCAGTCAAACCCTCAGGACAGGGCCTTGCGAGCAGTACTTC.

V and J are TRBV2 and TRBJ2-7; 7 nucleotides align to TRBD1. The length of the CDR3 is 15 residues. The J segment lost 5 bases and the V segment lost 6 bases, leaving 13 bases of the junction unmatched. Per the germline V gene, CDR1 is SNHLY and CDR2 is FYNNEI. For the CDR3, the DNA is TGTGCCAGCAGGGATTTAAGGGGGCGCGGACACGAGCAGTACTTC. As protein: CASRDLRGRGHEQYF.

The CDR3 protein is CATSDPGGGIHTGELFF. CDR3 in DNA: TGTGCCACCAGTGACCCCGGGGGAGGGATTCACACCGGGGAGCTGTTTTTT. The V and J genes are TRBV24-1 and TRBJ2-2, with 7 bases matching TRBD2. Per the germline V gene, CDR1 is KGHDR and CDR2 is SFDVKD. With V trimmed by 4 bases and J by 3 bases, 10 bases remained unmatched. The CDR3 sequence is 17 residues long.

J is TRBJ1-1 and V is TRBV9; maybe TRBD1 (6 bases). This CDR3 has 14 amino acids. Between the trimmed V and J ends, which lost 3 bases and 3 bases, there was a span of 12 bases. CDR1 and CDR2 from the germline V gene are SGDLS and YYNGEE. This chain's CDR3 is CASSEGTTDTEAFF. The CDR3 DNA reads as TGTGCCAGCAGCGAGGGGACAACGGACACTGAAGCTTTCTTT.

This clone was observed once. CDR3: CASSIRTSGKVGQYF. CDR3 DNA sequence: TGTGCCAGCAGCATTAGGACTAGCGGGAAAGTTGGGCAGTACTTC. The V and J genes are TRBV3-1 (or the pseudogene TRBV3-2) and TRBJ2-7; TRBD2 aligns across 12 bases. Germline V lookup: CDR1 LGHDT, CDR2 YNNKEL (reference sequence). The CDR3 contains 15 residues. J gave up 9 bases and V 5 bases, and 11 bases lay outside the gene matches.

This clone was detected once. J is TRBJ1-6 and V is TRBV30; D perhaps matches TRBD1 (5 bases). This CDR3 spans 13 amino acids. Germline V CDR1 and CDR2: GTSNPN, SVGIG (reference sequence). Trimming shortened V by 2 bases and J by 7 bases, and 9 bases separated the two germline ends. As DNA, the CDR3 is TGTGCCTGGAGTTTTAGGGGCAATTCACCCCTCCACTTT. Its protein product is CAWSFRGNSPLHF.

This rearrangement joins TRBV6-5 to TRBJ2-1; 12 bases align to TRBD2. V trimming: 0 bases; J trimming: 9 bases; junction bases outside the gene matches: 6. Germline CDR1 and CDR2: MNHEY and SVGAGI. This CDR3 spans 16 amino acids. The CDR3 here is CASSYSTSGRPTEQFF. The CDR3 nucleotides read TGTGCCAGCAGTTACTCGACTAGCGGGAGACCCACTGAGCAGTTCTTC.

The chain couples TRBV6-2 or TRBV6-3 to TRBJ2-1; D gene uncertain. The V end was cut by 2 bases, the J end by 13 bases, with 12 bases between. The CDR3 loop spans 12 amino acids. Germline-derived CDR1 and CDR2 are MNHEY and SVGEGT. CDR3 in amino acids: CASSYVGDLQFF. The CDR3 DNA reads as TGTGCCAGCAGTTACGTCGGAGATTTACAGTTCTTC.

This clone occurred a few times. This chain connects TRBV5-1 to TRBJ1-2; D is unclear. The CDR3 extends over 13 amino acids. Trimming left V 3 bases short and J 3 bases short, with 9 bases between. Germline loops: CDR1 SGHRS, CDR2 YFSETQ. The CDR3: CASSYGGDYGYTF. As DNA, the CDR3 is TGCGCCAGCAGCTACGGCGGAGACTATGGCTACACCTTC.

The chain links TRBV5-1 to TRBJ2-7; 12 bases align to TRBD1. J was trimmed by 7 bases and V by 0 bases; bases with no gene match: 5. The CDR3 is 15 residues long. Germline CDR1 reads SGHRS; CDR2 reads YFSETQ. The CDR3 coding sequence is TGCGCCAGCAGCTTGGCCGGGGACAGGGGGCAAGAGCAGTACTTC. Protein sequence: CASSLAGDRGQEQYF.

The chain combines TRBV28 with TRBJ2-1; 8 nucleotides match TRBD2. The junction had 19 bases not matched to a gene; V was cut back by 5 bases and J by 4 bases. The CDR3 has 19 residues. The germline CDR1 and CDR2 sequences are MDHEN and SYDVKM. The CDR3 protein is CASSPLVGREALYYNEQFF. In DNA, the CDR3 is TGTGCCAGCAGTCCGCTCGTTGGGCGGGAGGCCTTATATTACAATGAGCAGTTCTTC.

The chain carries TRBV9 and TRBJ2-5; 8 bases fit TRBD2. CDR3 length equals 15 residues. CDR1 SGDLS and CDR2 YYNGEE come from the germline V gene. V dropped 0 bases and J dropped 5; count of bases not matched to a gene: 6. CDR3 in DNA: TGTGCCAGCAGCGTAGAAGCGGGGGATCGGGAGACCCAGTACTTC. Translating it yields CASSVEAGDRETQYF.

This rearrangement joins TRBV28 to TRBJ2-5; 8 positions match TRBD2. Germline V gene sequence: CDR1 MDHEN, CDR2 SYDVKM. V gave up 6 bases and J gave up 4 bases; unmatched junction bases: 4. The CDR3 totals 13 residues. The CDR3 DNA sequence: TGTGCCAGCAGAAAGCGGGAGAGAGAGACCCAGTACTTC. Encoded protein: CASRKRERETQYF. Full variable domain (remainder filled in from reference TRBV28 and TRBJ2-5): DVKVTQSSRYLVKRTGEKVFLECVQDMDHENMFWYRQDPGLGLRLIYFSYDVKMKEKGDIPEGYSVSREKKERFSLILESASTNQTSMYLCASRKRERETQYFGPGTRLLVL.

The CDR3 reads CASSLWGRGVEQYF. In nucleotides, the CDR3 is TGTGCCAGCAGTTTATGGGGCAGGGGAGTCGAGCAGTACTTC. This rearrangement joins TRBV27 to TRBJ2-7, with D perhaps matching TRBD1 (6 bases). The CDR3 has 14 residues. Germline V gene lookup returns CDR1 MNHEY and CDR2 SMNVEV (reference sequence). Trimming took 1 base from V and 6 from J, leaving 13 bases between them.

The chain carries TRBV7-3 and TRBJ2-1, with 7 bases aligning to TRBD1. The CDR3 is made up of 15 amino acids. J was trimmed by 6 bases and V by 5 bases; bases with no gene match: 10. Germline V CDR1 and CDR2: SGHTA, FQGTGA. In nucleotides, the CDR3 is TGTGCCAGCAGCCCCGGGACAGTCTCTACCAATGAGCAGTTCTTC. It translates to CASSPGTVSTNEQFF.